The 5 T cell receptor beta chains below come from one sample, sequenced in a study of blood T cell repertoires in COVID-19. The protocol was immunoSEQ multiplex PCR, while the TCRdb copy is restricted to in-frame clones and leaves out a portion. The data show approximately 81,000 clones, roughly four fifths seen once. The source material was peripheral blood. These receptors came from a human donor in a cohort sampled during active COVID-19.

This rearrangement joins TRBV4-1 to TRBJ1-3, with D uncertain. Trimming removed 0 bases from V and 0 bases from J, with 15 bases in between. There are 18 residues in the CDR3. Per germline, CDR1 MGHRA and CDR2 YSYEKL. The CDR3 sequence is CASSQERVTTLSGNTIYF. Here the CDR3 DNA reads TGCGCCAGCAGCCAAGAGAGGGTAACGACTCTCTCTGGAAACACCATATATTTT.

CDR3 bases: TGTGCCAGCAGCCAGTCCAGCGGGGGGGGGCAAGAGACCCAGTACTTC. Its protein is CASSQSSGGGQETQYF. V usage is TRBV3-1 (or the pseudogene TRBV3-2) and J usage is TRBJ2-5; 10 nucleotides align to TRBD2. Germline V gene lookup returns CDR1 LGHDT and CDR2 YNNKEL (reference sequence). Germline trimming cut 3 bases from V and 2 bases from J; bases unmatched to any gene: 6. This CDR3 contains 16 residues.

This chain connects TRBV5-1 to TRBJ1-2; D possibly corresponds to TRBD1 (5 bases). The CDR3 totals 15 residues. Trimming left V 3 bases short and J 4 bases short, with 16 bases between. Per germline, CDR1 SGHRS and CDR2 YFSETQ. CDR3 sequence reads: CASSSIPGNAYGYTF. The CDR3 coding sequence is TGCGCCAGCAGCTCCATTCCAGGGAACGCCTATGGCTACACCTTC.

V and J are TRBV9 and TRBJ2-3, with D perhaps TRBD1 (5 bases). CDR3 length: 15 residues. V dropped 1 base and J dropped 5 bases, with 14 bases sitting between them. The germline V gene has CDR1 SGDLS and CDR2 YYNGEE. The CDR3 coding sequence is TGTGCCAGCAGCGTAAGGCAGGGATGGGGAGATACGCAGTATTTT. Its protein product is CASSVRQGWGDTQYF.

The chain carries TRBV10-3 and TRBJ1-1; possibly TRBD1 for D (6 bases). The germline V gene encodes CDR1 ENHRY and CDR2 SYGVKD. This CDR3 spans 14 amino acids. V lost 7 bases, J lost 0 bases, and 12 bases lay in between. The CDR3 is CAITTGTLNTEAFF. CDR3 in DNA: TGTGCCATCACAACCGGGACACTGAACACTGAAGCTTTCTTT.